This T cell receptor (beta chain) was captured by sequencing in a study of lymphopenia after photon versus proton radiotherapy. Study-level findings and limits: In patients who died, overall survival fell as post-nadir TCR diversity dropped more. After the lymphocyte nadir, photon-treated repertoires showed oligoclonal expansion, especially of CD8+ Temra cells.

With regard to this clone: Its cognate antigen is unknown.

Trimming took 0 bases from V and 3 from J, leaving 6 bases between them. The CDR3 contains 13 residues. TCRdb keeps only in-frame clones here, not all; method: immunoSEQ multiplex PCR. The sample has roughly 4,400 clones; about 67% are singletons. The sequences come from peripheral blood, collected from a patient treated with proton-based radiotherapy. This sequence joins TRBV23-1 and TRBJ2-7, with unresolved D. TRBV23-1 carries the ORF label, with uncertain function. The clonotype was recovered from a man older than 75 with esophageal cancer. CDR3 nucleotides: TGCGCCAGCAGTCAATCTTGCAGCTACGAGCAGTACTTC. Residues: CASSQSCSYEQYF.